The entry that follows covers one T cell receptor beta chain sequence. Its antigen is unknown. The table came from immunoSEQ multiplex PCR; TCRdb's copy has only in-frame clones and leaves some out. The sample carries about 72,000 clones, around 86% recorded once. These data originate in a study of OX40 agonist ivuxolimab in advanced cancers. General study results and limits: Partial responders receiving 0.1-3.0 mg/kg showed among the lowest clonal expansion. Low normalized T-cell clonal expansion was additionally recorded for some nonresponders.

This CDR3 is 16 amino acids long. Germline CDR1 reads SGHAT; CDR2 reads FQNNGV. J gave up 4 bases and V 5 bases, and 11 bases lay outside the gene matches. This rearrangement joins TRBV11-2 to TRBJ2-7; TRBD2 aligns across 10 bases. The sequenced sample was CD4+ or CD8+ T cells sorted from blood, obtained in a trial of the OX40 agonist ivuxolimab. The sequence came from an adult with an advanced solid tumor such as melanoma, head and neck, liver or kidney cancer. CDR3 in DNA: TGTGCCAGCAGCCCCAAGACGGCTAGCGGGAGTTACGAGCAGTACTTC. Its protein is CASSPKTASGSYEQYF.